Listed here are 21 T cell receptor beta chains from one sample, sequenced in a study of blood T cells in healthy people across ages. Primers used in a second PCR of roughly 6 to 11 cycles were a sample-barcoded 5' primer and a J-beta primer mix. MiXCR, run by TCRdb on the 5' RACE reads, gives a single entry per CDR3 protein. The sample has about 1 million distinct CDR3 sequences, around 27% seen once. These data were likewise used in another study, on T cells of mothers and their children.

Material for sequencing was blood. These receptors were collected from a girl aged 2-10 years in good health.

J is TRBJ2-5 and V is TRBV5-1, with D possibly TRBD2 on 5 matching bases. The end of the DNA is better explained by TRBJ2-7, so the J call may be wrong. CDR1 is SGHRS, CDR2 YFSETQ, per germline. The CDR3 covers 15 residues. CDR3 loop: CASRSGNSFFHEQYF. CDR3 DNA sequence: TGCGCCAGCAGATCGGGGAACTCGTTTTTCCACGAGCAGTACTTC.

This clonotype has only a few counts. At one of its ends the junction is not consistent with the germline gene, which may arise from a read error. This chain uses TRBV4-3 with TRBJ2-3; D gene ambiguous. The germline gives CDR1 LGHNA, CDR2 YSLEER. There are 15 residues in the CDR3. The CDR3 region has the DNA TGCGCCGGCAGCCCTTTTATGTGGTTCGAAGATACGCAGTATTTT. Its protein is CAGSPFMWFEDTQYF.

This clonotype has a handful of counts. V usage is TRBV6-1 and J usage is TRBJ2-1, with 8 bases matching TRBD2. V was clipped by 1 base and J by 4 bases; unmatched bases: 3. Germline V gene data show CDR1 as MNHNS and CDR2 as SASEGT. The CDR3 is made up of 15 amino acids. CDR3 bases: TGTGCCAGCAGTGAAGGGGCGGGAGGATACAATGAGCAGTTCTTC. It specifies CASSEGAGGYNEQFF.

This chain joins TRBV10-3 and TRBJ2-1; D possibly corresponds to TRBD1 (5 bases). Germline CDR1 reads ENHRY; CDR2 reads SYGVKD. This CDR3 has 16 residues. Between the trimmed V and J ends, which lost 2 bases and 4 bases, there was a span of 15 bases. The CDR3, as DNA: TGTGCCATCAGTGAGGGGGCTACCTCCCCGTACAATGAGCAGTTCTTC. This encodes CAISEGATSPYNEQFF.

The chain recombines TRBV5-6 with TRBJ2-3; D may be TRBD1 (5 bases). Germline loops: CDR1 SGHDT, CDR2 YYEEEE. The CDR3 consists of 14 residues. V was trimmed by 0 bases and J by 4 bases, leaving 9 bases between them. CDR3 sequence: CASSLVREADTQYF. The CDR3 region has the DNA TGTGCCAGCAGCTTGGTCAGGGAAGCAGATACGCAGTATTTT.

V is TRBV5-1 and J is TRBJ1-2; the match to TRBD1 covers 9 bases. From germline, CDR1 is SGHRS and CDR2 YFSETQ. V shed 2 bases, J shed 4 bases, and the junction held 6 bases outside the gene matches. The CDR3 covers 15 residues. In nucleotides, the CDR3 is TGCGCCAGCAGCTTCAGGGACAGGGTAGCCTATGGCTACACCTTC. Translation: CASSFRDRVAYGYTF. Full variable domain (rest looked up from reference TRBV5-1 and TRBJ1-2): KAGVTQTPRYLIKTRGQQVTLSCSPISGHRSVSWYQQTPGQGLQFLFEYFSETQRNKGNFPGRFSGRQFSNSRSEMNVSTLELGDSALYLCASSFRDRVAYGYTFGSGTRLTVV.

This clonotype was picked up a small number of times. This chain joins TRBV9 and TRBJ2-3; the D gene is possibly TRBD2 (6 bases). Germline-derived CDR1 and CDR2 are SGDLS and YYNGEE. With 0 bases removed from V and 0 bases from J, the gap between germline ends came to 8 bases. The CDR3 totals 15 residues. The chain's CDR3 is CASSVGGASTDTQYF. CDR3 coding DNA: TGTGCCAGCAGCGTAGGCGGGGCTAGCACAGATACGCAGTATTTT.

Worth noting for this clonotype: Compared with germline, one end of the junction differs, possibly owing to a read error. The chain is built from TRBV7-2 and TRBJ1-2; D might be TRBD1 (5 bases). The CDR3 consists of 11 residues. Germline loops: CDR1 SGHTA, CDR2 FQGNSA. Here the CDR3 reads CASSFSGSRVF. CDR3 DNA sequence: TGTGCCAGCAGCTTTTCAGGGAGCCGGGTGTTC.

This clonotype has a handful of counts. This CDR3 reads CASSPPSSGDSYEQYF. DNA for the CDR3: TGCGCCAGCAGCCCCCCCTCTAGCGGGGACTCCTACGAGCAGTACTTC. V is TRBV5-1 and J is TRBJ2-7; 9 bases match TRBD2. V was clipped by 4 bases and J by 0 bases; unmatched bases: 8. The CDR3 contains 16 residues. Germline CDR1 is SGHRS and CDR2 is YFSETQ.

This clonotype showed up just a few times. The chain carries TRBV4-3 and TRBJ2-4, with 9 bases that match TRBD1. V gave up 3 bases and J gave up 9 bases; unmatched junction bases: 6. There are 14 residues in the CDR3. Germline V gene sequence: CDR1 LGHNA, CDR2 YSLEER. The CDR3 region has the DNA TGCGCCAGCAGCCACCGGGACAGGGAAGGCATTCAGTACTTC. Its translation: CASSHRDREGIQYF.

This clonotype has only one observation. This sequence joins TRBV4-2 and TRBJ1-4, with D possibly matching TRBD1 (6 bases). This CDR3 contains 15 residues. Between the trimmed V and J ends, which lost 5 bases and 0 bases, there was a span of 10 bases. Germline V gives CDR1 LGHNA, CDR2 YNFKEQ. The CDR3 nucleotides are TGTGCCAGCAGCGTCCCAGGGGCAACTAATGAAAAACTGTTTTTT. Protein: CASSVPGATNEKLFF.

In its sample, this clonotype was seen a few times. The CDR3 DNA reads TGCAGCGTCGAAAGAATCGGAAAACTGTTTTTT. Protein product: CSVERIGKLFF. The chain links TRBV29-1 to TRBJ1-4; no clear D gene. This CDR3 spans 11 amino acids. Trimming shortened V by 6 bases and J by 10 bases, and 12 bases separated the two germline ends. Germline CDR1 reads SQVTM; CDR2 reads ANQGSEA.

This clonotype turned up a few times. This chain joins TRBV19 and TRBJ2-3; TRBD2 matches at 7 bases. The CDR3 contains 14 residues. V was clipped by 3 bases and J by 6 bases; unmatched bases: 6. Germline V gives CDR1 LNHDA, CDR2 SQIVND (reference sequence). The chain's CDR3 is CASSIGLVGDTQYF. CDR3 DNA: TGTGCCAGTAGTATCGGACTAGTAGGGGATACGCAGTATTTT.

The chain is built from TRBV6-2 or TRBV6-3 and TRBJ2-1, with 12 positions matching TRBD2. The J call may not be correct, given that the DNA end is closer to TRBJ2-7. The CDR3 loop spans 15 amino acids. CDR1 is MNHEY and CDR2 is SVGEGT in the germline V gene. CDR3 sequence: CASSALLAGGDEQYF. The CDR3 nucleotides read TGTGCCAGCAGTGCCCTACTAGCGGGAGGAGACGAGCAGTACTTC.

The sample holds a few counts of this clonotype. The V and J genes are TRBV7-2 and TRBJ2-7; D uncertain. Deletions cut 6 bases from V and 0 bases from J, with 9 bases between. Germline V gene data show CDR1 as SGHTA and CDR2 as FQGNSA. CDR3 length: 13 residues. This CDR3 reads CASRSWGSYEQYF. The CDR3, as DNA: TGTGCCAGCAGGTCGTGGGGCTCCTACGAGCAGTACTTC. The full variable domain, with the rest looked up from reference TRBV7-2 and TRBJ2-7, is GAGVSQSPSNKVTEKGKDVELRCDPISGHTALYWYRQSLGQGLEFLIYFQGNSAPDKSGLPSDRFSAERTGGSVSTLTIQRTQQEDSAVYLCASRSWGSYEQYFGPGTRLTVT.

This clonotype showed up just a few times. The CDR3 does not close with the conserved phenylalanine or tryptophan, likely indicating a read error. This chain links TRBV6-5 with TRBJ2-5, with D maybe TRBD2 (5 bases). Germline V gene lookup returns CDR1 MNHEY and CDR2 SVGAGI. The CDR3 loop spans 15 amino acids. Trimming removed 7 bases at V and 1 base at J, with 16 bases between. The CDR3 spells CASNPLASTQETQYL. The CDR3 nucleotides are TGTGCCAGCAATCCGCTAGCTTCCACCCAAGAGACCCAGTACCTC.

In its sample, this clonotype was seen a few times. This chain connects TRBV7-3 to TRBJ1-2, with TRBD1 matching over 7 bases. CDR3 length equals 14 residues. CDR1 is SGHTA and CDR2 is FQGTGA in the germline V gene. V lost 2 bases, J lost 4 bases, and 4 bases stayed unmatched. The CDR3 is CASSLDGTAYGYTF. The CDR3 bases are TGTGCCAGCAGCTTAGACGGGACAGCCTATGGCTACACCTTC.

The chain employs TRBV20-1 and TRBJ2-3, with D possibly being TRBD2 (6 bases). Trimming removed 4 bases at V and 4 bases at J, with 15 bases between. CDR3 size: 14 residues. CDR1 and CDR2 (germline): DFQATT, SNEGSKA (reference sequence). CDR3 in amino acids: CSATGRRGPDTQYF. CDR3 in DNA: TGCAGTGCTACTGGACGGAGGGGTCCAGATACGCAGTATTTT.

The gene calls are TRBV7-7 and TRBJ2-3, with D possibly matching TRBD2 (5 bases). Trimming left V 0 bases short and J 5 bases short, with 12 bases between. This CDR3 spans 15 amino acids. The germline gives CDR1 SSHAT, CDR2 FNYEAQ (reference sequence). This chain's CDR3 is CASSLALDWGDTQYF. CDR3 in DNA: TGTGCCAGCAGCTTAGCGCTGGACTGGGGAGATACGCAGTATTTT. The full variable domain, rest sourced from reference TRBV7-7 and TRBJ2-3, is GAGVSQSPRYKVTKRGQDVTLRCDPISSHATLYWYQQALGQGPEFLTYFNYEAQPDKSGLPSDRFSAERPEGSISTLTIQRTEQRDSAMYRCASSLALDWGDTQYFGPGTRLTVL.

V usage is TRBV10-3 and J usage is TRBJ2-3; 10 bases match TRBD1. V gave up 6 bases and J gave up 3 bases; unmatched junction bases: 6. Germline assignment: CDR1 ENHRY and CDR2 SYGVKD. This CDR3 has 15 residues. The CDR3 reads CAISPKGQGTDTQYF. The CDR3, as DNA: TGTGCCATCAGCCCAAAGGGACAGGGGACAGATACGCAGTATTTT.

This clonotype has a handful of counts. The chain uses TRBV19 and TRBJ2-1; D uncertain. The J call is in doubt because the DNA end fits TRBJ2-7 better. Germline CDR1 reads LNHDA; CDR2 reads SQIVND (reference sequence). The CDR3 contains 11 residues. The CDR3 DNA sequence: TGTGCCAGTGGGGTCCTCTACGAGCAGTACTTC. It encodes CASGVLYEQYF.